Each of the 18 T cell receptor beta chains below was sequenced from the same sample in a study of shared clonotypes between healthy human individuals. Repertoires were generated with immunoSEQ multiplex PCR, while TCRdb's copy carries only in-frame clones and drops some. Among 2 million to 2.5 million clones, under 97% were seen once, and the ten largest hold roughly 0.13%. Sequenced sample: naive CD4+ T cells sorted from blood. The subset is: CD45RA+ positively selected. The receptors originated from a man younger than 35 in good health.

The rearrangement uses TRBV9 and TRBJ2-1, with a possible D match to TRBD1 (6 bases). V shed 7 bases and J shed 4 bases, with 9 bases lying between them. The CDR3 has 12 amino acids. Germline values: CDR1 SGDLS, CDR2 YYNGEE. CDR3 residues: CASGGLYNEQFF. For the CDR3, the DNA is TGTGCCAGCGGGGGCCTATACAATGAGCAGTTCTTC.

This CDR3 is CASTRGGALDEQFF. CDR3 sequence (DNA): TGTGCCAGCACTCGAGGGGGGGCGTTGGATGAGCAGTTCTTC. This chain links TRBV2 with TRBJ2-1, with D maybe TRBD2 (7 bases). The CDR3 spans 14 residues. CDR1 is SNHLY, CDR2 FYNNEI, per germline. Trimming removed 7 bases at V and 8 bases at J, with 18 bases between. Drawing the rest from reference TRBV2 and TRBJ2-1, the complete variable domain is EPEVTQTPSHQVTQMGQEVILRCVPISNHLYFYWYRQILGQKVEFLVSFYNNEISEKSEIFDDQFSVERPDGSNFTLKIRSTKLEDSAMYFCASTRGGALDEQFFGPGTRLTVL.

The chain links TRBV4-1 to TRBJ1-5; D is perhaps TRBD1 (5 bases). Germline values: CDR1 MGHRA, CDR2 YSYEKL. This CDR3 has 15 residues. V was cut by 3 bases and J by 11 bases, with 20 bases left in between. The CDR3 reads CASSQSQGLPGSQHF. CDR3 DNA sequence: TGCGCCAGCAGCCAGAGCCAGGGTCTCCCGGGGTCCCAGCATTTT.

The CDR3 DNA reads TGTGCCAGCAGCTTATCCGGGACGGGTAGCTCCTACGAGCAGTACTTC. Translation: CASSLSGTGSSYEQYF. The V call is TRBV13, the J call TRBJ2-7; D possibly matches TRBD1 or TRBD2 (5 bases each). This CDR3 has 16 amino acids. V dropped 2 bases and J dropped 0 bases, with 14 bases sitting between them. In germline, CDR1 is PRHDT, CDR2 FYEKMQ (reference sequence).

V is TRBV19 and J is TRBJ1-1; unclear D gene. Germline V lookup: CDR1 LNHDA, CDR2 SQIVND (reference sequence). Trimming removed 6 bases at V and 1 base at J, with 12 bases between. The CDR3 is 14 residues long. CDR3: CASRSLGGNTEAFF. The CDR3 DNA is TGTGCCAGTAGGTCCCTTGGAGGGAACACTGAAGCTTTCTTT. The entire variable domain, with the rest obtained from reference TRBV19 and TRBJ1-1, is as follows: DGGITQSPKYLFRKEGQNVTLSCEQNLNHDAMYWYRQDPGQGLRLIYYSQIVNDFQKGDIAEGYSVSREKKESFPLTVTSAQKNPTAFYLCASRSLGGNTEAFFGQGTRLTVV.

The genes are TRBV5-1 and TRBJ2-7, with D maybe TRBD1 (6 bases). Germline V CDR1 and CDR2: SGHRS, YFSETQ. There are 14 residues in the CDR3. The V gene lost 9 bases and the J gene lost 3 bases, with 19 bases spanning the gap. The CDR3 sequence is CATSLTGEGYEQYF. In DNA, the CDR3 is TGCGCCACCTCCTTGACAGGAGAAGGCTACGAGCAGTACTTC.

The V call is TRBV18, the J call TRBJ2-7, with 7 bases fitting TRBD1. CDR3 length: 15 residues. From germline, CDR1 is KGHSH and CDR2 LQKENI. V lost 2 bases, J lost 3 bases, and 7 bases stayed unmatched. The CDR3, as DNA: TGTGCCAGCTCACCAAGGGGGCTCACCGACTACGAGCAGTACTTC. Its translation is CASSPRGLTDYEQYF.

The chain carries TRBV28 and TRBJ1-6; possible D gene TRBD1, 6 bases. V was trimmed by 8 bases and J by 9 bases, leaving 11 bases between them. This CDR3 has 12 amino acids. Germline loops: CDR1 MDHEN, CDR2 SYDVKM. The CDR3 sequence: CASCRGLSPLHF. In DNA form, the CDR3 reads TGTGCCAGCTGTCGGGGGCTTTCACCCCTCCACTTT.

This rearrangement joins TRBV28 to TRBJ2-3; tentative D call: TRBD2 (5 bases). The CDR3 runs to 13 residues. Trimming took off 2 bases at V and 4 bases at J, with 7 bases between the two ends. Germline assignment: CDR1 MDHEN and CDR2 SYDVKM. The CDR3 coding sequence is TGTGCCAGCAGTTTACGGAGGTCAGATACGCAGTATTTT. Translated: CASSLRRSDTQYF.

The chain joins TRBV5-1 to TRBJ2-1, with D unresolved. This CDR3 is built from 15 residues. Trimming shortened V by 4 bases and J by 0 bases, and 11 bases separated the two germline ends. Looked up from germline, CDR1 is SGHRS and CDR2 is YFSETQ. The CDR3 DNA sequence: TGCGCCAGCAGCCCTGATTCGATCTCCTACAATGAGCAGTTCTTC. It is translated as CASSPDSISYNEQFF.

In nucleotides, the CDR3 is TGTGCCAGCAGCGGTGTGGGACAGGGTGCCTCCGAGCAGTACTTC. Amino acids: CASSGVGQGASEQYF. The chain combines TRBV6-1 with TRBJ2-7; 9 bases fit TRBD1. The CDR3 spans 15 residues. Germline lookup yields CDR1 MNHNS and CDR2 SASEGT. Trimming removed 6 bases from V and 6 bases from J; junction bases left unmatched: 12.

This chain connects TRBV7-2 to TRBJ2-2; D uncertain. Germline assignment: CDR1 SGHTA and CDR2 FQGNSA. Trimming removed 5 bases at V and 7 bases at J, with 8 bases between. This CDR3 comprises 12 residues. DNA for the CDR3: TGTGCCAGCAGCCCTGCTATCGGGGAGCTGTTTTTT. Protein: CASSPAIGELFF.

The CDR3 DNA is TGTGCCAGCAGTAGGCAAAATAATTCACCCCTCCACTTT. Residues: CASSRQNNSPLHF. This chain joins TRBV28 and TRBJ1-6; no clear D. The germline V and J ends were trimmed by 5 bases and 5 bases, with 7 bases remaining between them. Germline V gives CDR1 MDHEN, CDR2 SYDVKM. The CDR3 contains 13 residues.

This clone was counted a single time. The rearrangement links TRBV7-9 to TRBJ2-5; maybe TRBD1 (6 bases). This CDR3 has 16 amino acids. Trimming stripped 4 bases from V and 2 bases from J, with 17 bases between. The germline CDR1 and CDR2 sequences are SEHNR and FQNEAQ (reference sequence). CDR3 nucleotides: TGTGCCAGCAGCTCCCGAAGGCAGGGGCGTCAAGAGACCCAGTACTTC. This codes for CASSSRRQGRQETQYF. The full variable domain, its missing parts supplied by reference TRBV7-9 and TRBJ2-5, is DTGVSQNPRHKITKRGQNVTFRCDPISEHNRLYWYRQTLGQGPEFLTYFQNEAQLEKSRLLSDRFSAERPKGSFSTLEIQRTEQGDSAMYLCASSSRRQGRQETQYFGPGTRLLVL.

The chain is built from TRBV6-6 and TRBJ1-4, with unresolved D. CDR1 and CDR2 (germline): MNHNY, SVGAGI (reference sequence). Deletions cut 2 bases from V and 7 bases from J, with 14 bases between. The CDR3 has 15 amino acids. CDR3 DNA: TGTGCCAGCAGTTACCAAACGCGCGCTGTTGAAAAACTGTTTTTT. Translating it yields CASSYQTRAVEKLFF.

The chain combines TRBV15 with TRBJ2-2; the match to TRBD1 covers 9 bases. The CDR3 is 15 amino acids. Germline V gene data show CDR1 as LNHNV and CDR2 as YYDKDF (reference sequence). Trimming took 4 bases from V and 3 from J; bases not matched to a gene: 3. CDR3 residues: CATSIDRGDTGELFF. In DNA form, the CDR3 reads TGTGCCACCAGCATCGACAGGGGGGACACCGGGGAGCTGTTTTTT.

The V and J genes are TRBV4-1 and TRBJ2-3; D gene unclear. CDR3 length equals 12 residues. V was cut by 2 bases and J by 3 bases, with 3 bases left in between. Germline CDR1 and CDR2: MGHRA and YSYEKL. The chain's CDR3 is CASSQWTDTQYF. The CDR3 DNA sequence: TGCGCCAGCAGCCAATGGACAGATACGCAGTATTTT.

The chain uses TRBV6-1 and TRBJ1-2; D possibly corresponds to TRBD1 (5 bases). Germline V gives CDR1 MNHNS, CDR2 SASEGT. V lost 8 bases and J lost 0, with 10 bases in between. The CDR3 length is 13 residues. This CDR3 reads CASSMGANYGYTF. The DNA of the CDR3 is TGTGCCAGCTCGATGGGGGCTAACTATGGCTACACCTTC.